The source of this TCR beta chain is a study of Ad26.COV2.S vaccination and SARS-CoV-2 variants. Study-level points and caveats: People who got the vaccine or the placebo had similar non-spike TCR breadth. Total T cell responses were possibly underestimated by TCR breadth and depth analyses. The breadth of spike-specific CD8+ and CD4+ T cell responses after vaccination was reportedly substantial.

From germline, CDR1 is SGDLS and CDR2 YYNGEE. The CDR3 is made up of 16 amino acids. V shed 4 bases, J shed 6 bases, and the junction held 13 bases outside the gene matches. This clone was seen just once. Its antigen is as yet unknown. The table came from immunoSEQ multiplex PCR; TCRdb's copy has only in-frame clones and leaves some out. The sample consists of about 180,000 clones, 87% of them appearing once. The chain recombines TRBV9 with TRBJ2-1; TRBD2 agrees at 7 bases. The origin of this receptor is a human donor who had recovered from COVID-19. The starting material was peripheral blood, obtained after recovery from COVID-19. The CDR3 protein is CASSPRGSGSFNEQFF. For the CDR3, the DNA is TGTGCCAGCAGCCCCCGTGGTAGCGGGTCTTTCAATGAGCAGTTCTTC.